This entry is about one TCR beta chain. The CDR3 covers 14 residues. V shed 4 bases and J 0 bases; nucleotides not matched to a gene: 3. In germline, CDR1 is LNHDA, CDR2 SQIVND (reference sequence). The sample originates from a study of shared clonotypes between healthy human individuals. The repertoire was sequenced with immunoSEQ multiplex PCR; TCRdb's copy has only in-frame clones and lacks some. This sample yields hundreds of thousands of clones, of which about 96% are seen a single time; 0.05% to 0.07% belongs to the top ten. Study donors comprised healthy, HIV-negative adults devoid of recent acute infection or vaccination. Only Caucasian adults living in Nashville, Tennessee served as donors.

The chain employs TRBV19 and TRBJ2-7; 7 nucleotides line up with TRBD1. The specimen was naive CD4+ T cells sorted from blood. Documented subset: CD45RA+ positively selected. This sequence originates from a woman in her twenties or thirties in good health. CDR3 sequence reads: CASSKRDSSYEQYF. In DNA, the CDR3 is TGTGCCAGTAGTAAAAGGGACAGCTCCTACGAGCAGTACTTC.